These 14 T cell receptor beta chains originate from one sample sequenced in a study of OX40 agonist ivuxolimab in advanced cancers. Assay used: immunoSEQ multiplex PCR; TCRdb lists only in-frame clones, some missing. The table lists approximately 50,000 clones, nearly 95% of them singletons. The source was CD4+ or CD8+ T cells sorted from blood, collected in a trial of the OX40 agonist ivuxolimab. These receptors were collected from an adult with an advanced solid tumor such as melanoma, head and neck, liver or kidney cancer.

This chain connects TRBV28 to TRBJ2-3, with TRBD1 matching over 10 bases. Germline CDR1 reads MDHEN; CDR2 reads SYDVKM. The CDR3 consists of 17 residues. V was pared by 7 bases and J by 4 bases, with 14 bases of the junction left unmatched. The CDR3 protein is CASTQGQGSIQPDTQYF. The CDR3 DNA reads TGTGCCAGCACCCAGGGACAGGGGTCGATTCAACCAGATACGCAGTATTTT.

The chain couples TRBV5-6 to TRBJ1-2; D unresolved. Germline CDR1 reads SGHDT; CDR2 reads YYEEEE. The CDR3 has 12 residues. V lost 1 base and J lost 0, with 1 base in between. The CDR3 spells CASSLSNYGYTF. CDR3 sequence (DNA): TGTGCCAGCAGCTTGTCTAACTATGGCTACACCTTC.

This clone has only one observation. The rearrangement joins TRBV11-2 to TRBJ1-5; 7 nucleotides line up with TRBD1. Germline V gene data show CDR1 as SGHAT and CDR2 as FQNNGV. CDR3 length: 15 residues. Trimming at V came to 0 bases and at J to 3 bases, leaving 2 bases not matched to a gene. The CDR3: CASSLDDRVNQPQHF. The CDR3 region has the DNA TGTGCCAGCAGCTTAGATGACAGGGTCAATCAGCCCCAGCATTTT.

This clone has just one count. The CDR3 here is CASSFQTRRDYSYGYTF. The CDR3 nucleotides are TGTGCCAGCAGCTTTCAGACGCGCAGGGATTATAGCTATGGCTACACCTTC. This rearrangement joins TRBV5-6 to TRBJ1-2; D perhaps matches TRBD1 (5 bases). V lost 2 bases, J lost 4 bases, and 21 bases lay in between. CDR1 and CDR2 from the germline V gene are SGHDT and YYEEEE. The CDR3 spans 17 residues.

CDR3 DNA: TGTGCCAGCTCACCGGGAGTGCGATTTAGTCAAGAGACCCAGTACTTC. As protein: CASSPGVRFSQETQYF. The chain carries TRBV18 and TRBJ2-5; TRBD2 is a possible D gene (5 bases). V lost 3 bases, J lost 2 bases, and 16 bases lay in between. The germline V gene has CDR1 KGHSH and CDR2 LQKENI. The CDR3 loop spans 16 amino acids.

J is TRBJ2-7 and V is TRBV19; D might be TRBD2 (6 bases). V lost 6 bases and J lost 3, with 15 bases in between. This CDR3 region has 14 residues. Germline CDR1 LNHDA, CDR2 SQIVND (reference sequence). The CDR3 protein is CASRPTGVIYEQYF. The CDR3, as DNA: TGTGCCAGTAGACCCACGGGGGTGATCTACGAGCAGTACTTC.

This rearrangement joins TRBV7-9 to TRBJ2-3, with a possible D match to TRBD1 (7 bases). CDR1 is SEHNR, CDR2 FQNEAQ, per germline (reference sequence). V was trimmed by 5 bases and J by 2 bases, leaving 17 bases between them. This CDR3 is built from 16 residues. CDR3 sequence: CASSLRDSLFTDTQYF. DNA of the CDR3: TGTGCCAGCAGCCTGCGGGACAGCCTCTTCACAGATACGCAGTATTTT. The full variable domain, with the rest looked up from reference TRBV7-9 and TRBJ2-3, is DTGVSQNPRHKITKRGQNVTFRCDPISEHNRLYWYRQTLGQGPEFLTYFQNEAQLEKSRLLSDRFSAERPKGSFSTLEIQRTEQGDSAMYLCASSLRDSLFTDTQYFGPGTRLTVL.

The V call is TRBV10-3, the J call TRBJ1-1; D call uncertain. The CDR3 totals 11 residues. Germline V gives CDR1 ENHRY, CDR2 SYGVKD. V was shortened by 7 bases and J by 1 base, with 4 bases between the two germline ends. The CDR3 sequence is CAIKENTEAFF. The CDR3 DNA is TGTGCCATCAAAGAGAACACTGAAGCTTTCTTT.

The V and J genes are TRBV28 and TRBJ2-1, with a possible D match to TRBD2 (5 bases). Trimming took 3 bases from V and 9 from J, leaving 15 bases between them. This CDR3 spans 14 amino acids. The V gene's germline CDR1 is MDHEN and CDR2 SYDVKM. CDR3 in amino acids: CASSLAVEVGEQFF. As DNA, the CDR3 is TGTGCCAGCAGTTTGGCCGTGGAGGTAGGTGAGCAGTTCTTC.

This chain links TRBV2 with TRBJ2-7; 10 bases are a match to TRBD1. The length of the CDR3 is 14 residues. Germline assignment: CDR1 SNHLY and CDR2 FYNNEI. The trim removed 6 bases at V and 2 bases at J, leaving 4 bases unmatched. The DNA of the CDR3 is TGTGCCAGCAGATGGACAGGGGGGGCCTACGAGCAGTACTTC. As protein: CASRWTGGAYEQYF.

This chain links TRBV4-2 with TRBJ2-5; 8 positions match TRBD2. Germline CDR1 reads LGHNA; CDR2 reads YNFKEQ. The CDR3 is made up of 21 amino acids. J gave up 2 bases and V 4 bases, and 24 bases lay outside the gene matches. The CDR3 nucleotides are TGTGCCAGCAGCCTAGACAAAATCGTAACTGGCGGGAGGATTGGGCAAGAGACCCAGTACTTC. This gives the protein CASSLDKIVTGGRIGQETQYF.

The chain joins TRBV28 to TRBJ2-1; D is undetermined. Germline V gene sequence: CDR1 MDHEN, CDR2 SYDVKM. The V end was cut by 2 bases, the J end by 0 bases, with 23 bases between. The CDR3 has 20 residues. CDR3 DNA sequence: TGTGCCAGCAGTTTACCGACCCTCCCTAAGGCCACCGGCTCCTACAATGAGCAGTTCTTC. Translating gives CASSLPTLPKATGSYNEQFF.

The chain employs TRBV18 and TRBJ2-7; tentative D call: TRBD2 (6 bases). Trimming left V 4 bases short and J 2 bases short, with 12 bases between. CDR3 length: 14 amino acids. Germline loops: CDR1 KGHSH, CDR2 LQKENI. The CDR3 DNA sequence: TGTGCCAGCTCACTTCGGGAGAGCCCCTACGAGCAGTACTTC. It is translated as CASSLRESPYEQYF.

The rearrangement uses TRBV7-9 and TRBJ2-7; 7 bases agree with TRBD1. CDR1 and CDR2 (germline): SEHNR, FQNEAQ (reference sequence). Germline trimming cut 5 bases from V and 3 bases from J; bases unmatched to any gene: 7. The CDR3 is 14 residues long. In DNA form, the CDR3 reads TGTGCCAGCAGCCCCCGGACAGGCCACTACGAGCAGTACTTC. Protein sequence: CASSPRTGHYEQYF.